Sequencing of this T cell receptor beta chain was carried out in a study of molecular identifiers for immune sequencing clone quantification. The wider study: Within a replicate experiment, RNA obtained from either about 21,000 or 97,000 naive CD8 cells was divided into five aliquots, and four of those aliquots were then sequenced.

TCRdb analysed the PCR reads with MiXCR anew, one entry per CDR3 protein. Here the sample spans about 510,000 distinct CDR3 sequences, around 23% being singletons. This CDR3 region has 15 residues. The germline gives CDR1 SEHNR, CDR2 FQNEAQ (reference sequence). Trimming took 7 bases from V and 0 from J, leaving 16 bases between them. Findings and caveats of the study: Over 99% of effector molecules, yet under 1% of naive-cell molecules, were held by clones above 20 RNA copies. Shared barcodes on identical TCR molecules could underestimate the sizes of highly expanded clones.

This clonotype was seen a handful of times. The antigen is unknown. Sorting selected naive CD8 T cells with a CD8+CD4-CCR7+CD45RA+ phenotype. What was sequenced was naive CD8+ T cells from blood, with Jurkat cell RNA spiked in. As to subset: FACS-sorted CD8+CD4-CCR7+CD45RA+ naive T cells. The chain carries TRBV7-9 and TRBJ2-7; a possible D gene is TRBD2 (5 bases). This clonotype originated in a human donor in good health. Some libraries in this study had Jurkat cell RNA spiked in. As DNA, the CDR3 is TGTGCCAGCAACCGAGGCGGACTGAGCTCCTACGAGCAGTACTTC. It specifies CASNRGGLSSYEQYF.